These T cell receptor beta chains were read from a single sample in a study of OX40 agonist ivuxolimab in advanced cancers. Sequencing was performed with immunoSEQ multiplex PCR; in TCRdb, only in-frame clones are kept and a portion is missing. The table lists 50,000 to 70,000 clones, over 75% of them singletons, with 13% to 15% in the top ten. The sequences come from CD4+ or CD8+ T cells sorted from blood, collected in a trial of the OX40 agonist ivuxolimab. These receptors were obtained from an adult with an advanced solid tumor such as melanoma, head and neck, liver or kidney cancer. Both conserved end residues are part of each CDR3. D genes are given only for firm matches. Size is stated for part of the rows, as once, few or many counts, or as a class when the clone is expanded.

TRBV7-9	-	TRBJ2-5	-	TGTGCCAGCAGCTTAGCGAGGGAGTACCAAGAGACCCAGTACTTC	CASSLAREYQETQYF
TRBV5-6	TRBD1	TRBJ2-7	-	TGTGCCAGCAGCTCCGAATTCCGGGACAGGCGGATCGAGCAGTACTTC	CASSSEFRDRRIEQYF
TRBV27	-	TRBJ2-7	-	TGTGCCAGCAGGCGCCACGGTCGAGAGGACGAGCAGTACTTC	CASRRHGREDEQYF
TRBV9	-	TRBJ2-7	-	TGTGCCAGCAGCGTAGGAGGGGGGACCTACGAGCAGTACTTC	CASSVGGGTYEQYF
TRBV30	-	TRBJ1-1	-	TGTGCCTGGAGTAGGGGAGGAGGAGAGGAAGCTTTCTTT	CAWSRGGGEEAFF
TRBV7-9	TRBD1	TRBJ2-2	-	TGTGCCAGCAGCGAGGGACAGGGGAACACCGGGGAGCTGTTTTTT	CASSEGQGNTGELFF
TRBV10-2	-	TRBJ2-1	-	TGCGCCAGCACCGTATCAAGCTCCTACAATGAGCAGTTCTTC	CASTVSSSYNEQFF
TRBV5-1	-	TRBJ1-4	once	TGCGCCAGCAGCTTGTTCCGCAGGAATGAAAAACTGTTTTTT	CASSLFRRNEKLFF
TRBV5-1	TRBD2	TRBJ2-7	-	TGCGCCAGCAGCTCCGCACCGAGGTGGGCGGGAGACTCCTACGAGCAGTACTTC	CASSSAPRWAGDSYEQYF
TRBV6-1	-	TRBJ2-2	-	TGTGCCAGCAGTGAATTTAGGACTGGCGTTGGCGGGGAGCTGTTTTTT	CASSEFRTGVGGELFF
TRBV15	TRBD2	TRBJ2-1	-	TGTGCCACCAGCAGAGAAAGCTCCCCGGGGGGTGAGCAGTTCTTC	CATSRESSPGGEQFF
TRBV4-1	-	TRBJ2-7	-	TGCGCCAGCAGCCAAGACCCGGCGAGCTCCTACGAGCAGTACTTC	CASSQDPASSYEQYF
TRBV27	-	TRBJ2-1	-	TGTGCCAGCAGTTTAATCGGGTCTGAGCAGTTCTTC	CASSLIGSEQFF
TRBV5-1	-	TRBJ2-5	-	TGCGCCAGCAGCACTGAATTCGACCGGATTTGCCCCGACTTC	CASSTEFDRICPDF
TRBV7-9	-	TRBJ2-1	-	TGTGCCAGCAGCCCGAGCGGGTACGGGCAGTTCTTC	CASSPSGYGQFF
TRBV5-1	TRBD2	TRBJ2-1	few	TGCGCCAGCAGCCCTAGCGGAGGCTCCTACAATGAGCAGTTCTTC	CASSPSGGSYNEQFF
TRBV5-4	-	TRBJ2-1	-	TGTGCCAGCAGCTTTCTGAATAATGAGCAGTTCTTC	CASSFLNNEQFF
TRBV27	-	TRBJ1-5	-	TGTGCCAGCAGCCTGCAGGGAGACAATCAGCCCCAGCATTTT	CASSLQGDNQPQHF
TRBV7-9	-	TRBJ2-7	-	TGTGCCAGCAGCCATACTTCAGGGATAAACTACGAGCAGTACTTC	CASSHTSGINYEQYF
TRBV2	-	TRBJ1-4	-	TGTGCCAGCAGTGAAGCGCAGGAAAAACTGTTTTTT	CASSEAQEKLFF
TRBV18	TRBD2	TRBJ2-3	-	TGTGCCAGCTCACCGGTAGCGGGGGGGTCCGATACGCAGTATTTT	CASSPVAGGSDTQYF
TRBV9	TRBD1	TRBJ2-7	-	TGTGCCAGCAGCGTAGCTCCCGGGACAGGATACGAGCAGTACTTC	CASSVAPGTGYEQYF
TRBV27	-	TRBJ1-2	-	TGTGCCAGCACCTCGCCCGGCGGCTATGGCTACACCTTC	CASTSPGGYGYTF
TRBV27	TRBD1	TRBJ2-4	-	TGTGCCAGCTCCCCGAAGACAGGGGGCTGGGGAAACATTCAGTACTTC	CASSPKTGGWGNIQYF
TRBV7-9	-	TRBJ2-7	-	TGTGCCAGCAGCCCCGGGACCAGAAATTACGAGCAGTACTTC	CASSPGTRNYEQYF
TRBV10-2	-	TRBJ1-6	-	TGCGCCAGCAGCGACGGGAATTCACCCCTCCACTTT	CASSDGNSPLHF
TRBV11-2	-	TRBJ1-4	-	TGTGCCAGCAGCGTACAGGGTGAAAAACTGTTTTTT	CASSVQGEKLFF
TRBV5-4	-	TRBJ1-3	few	TGTGCCAGCAGCCTGGACAGCCTCTCTGGAAACACCATATATTTT	CASSLDSLSGNTIYF
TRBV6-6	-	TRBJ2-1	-	TGTGCCAGCCAGGGGCCTTTATACAATGAGCAGTTCTTC	CASQGPLYNEQFF
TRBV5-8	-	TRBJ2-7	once	TGTGCCAGCAGCGTATCCGGGACTCGCAGGTACGAGCAGTACTTC	CASSVSGTRRYEQYF
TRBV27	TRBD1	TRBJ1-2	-	TGTGCCAGCAGGGTCACAGGGGCCGCCGAGGGCTACACCTTC	CASRVTGAAEGYTF
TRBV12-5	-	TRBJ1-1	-	TGTGCTAGTGGTTTGGCGGGGGGGAGGTGGACTGAAGCTTTCTTT	CASGLAGGRWTEAFF
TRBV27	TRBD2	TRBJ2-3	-	TGCGCCAGCAGTTTGGGAGGGGACTATCTGTCGGATACGCAGTATTTT	CASSLGGDYLSDTQYF
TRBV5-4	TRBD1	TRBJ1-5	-	TGTGCCAGCAGTCGACAGGGATCCAATCAGCCCCAGCATTTT	CASSRQGSNQPQHF
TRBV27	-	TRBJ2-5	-	TGTGCCAGCACAAGGGGGGGAGGCGGGACCCAGTACTTC	CASTRGGGGTQYF
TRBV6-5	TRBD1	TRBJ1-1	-	TGTGCCAGCAGTTTGAGGGGGCAAAACACTGAAGCTTTCTTT	CASSLRGQNTEAFF
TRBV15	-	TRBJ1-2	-	TGTGCCACCAGCAGAGATGATAACTATGGCTACACCTTC	CATSRDDNYGYTF
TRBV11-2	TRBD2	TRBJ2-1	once	TGTGCCAGCAGCTTACTAGCGGGAGGGTCGAATGAGCAGTTCTTC	CASSLLAGGSNEQFF
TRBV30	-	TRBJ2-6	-	TGTGCCTGGAGTGGGGGGGGACAGAGCCTCTCTGGGGCCAACGTCCTGACTTTC	CAWSGGGQSLSGANVLTF
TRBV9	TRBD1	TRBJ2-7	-	TGTGCCAGCAGCCCGACGGACAGGGCAAGCTACGAGCAGTACTTC	CASSPTDRASYEQYF
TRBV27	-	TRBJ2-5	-	TGTGCCAGCTTCGACAGGGAGACCCAGTACTTC	CASFDRETQYF
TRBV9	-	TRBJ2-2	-	TGTGCCAGCAGCGTGATGACAGGAAGGGAGCTGTTTTTT	CASSVMTGRELFF
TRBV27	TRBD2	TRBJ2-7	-	TGTGCCAGCAGCCCCGACCTAGCGGGAGCGAGTGAGCAGTACTTC	CASSPDLAGASEQYF
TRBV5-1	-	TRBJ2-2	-	TGCGCCAGCAGCTTGTTCCCAGGGAACACCGGGGAGCTGTTTTTT	CASSLFPGNTGELFF
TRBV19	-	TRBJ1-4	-	TGTGCCAGTAAGACTAATGAAAAACTGTTTTTT	CASKTNEKLFF
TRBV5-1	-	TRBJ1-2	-	TGCGCCAGCAGCCTAAAGGCAGGGAGGAGTGAGGGCTACACCTTC	CASSLKAGRSEGYTF
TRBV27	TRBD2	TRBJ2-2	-	TGTGCCAGCAGTTTGACTAGCGATAACACCGGGGAGCTGTTTTTT	CASSLTSDNTGELFF
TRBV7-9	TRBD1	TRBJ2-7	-	TGTGCCAGCAGCTTCGGGACAGGGGGCTACGAGCAGTACTTC	CASSFGTGGYEQYF
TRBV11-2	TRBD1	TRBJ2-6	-	TGTGCCAGCAGCGGTGGGACAGGTACCTCTGGGGCCAACGTCCTGACTTTC	CASSGGTGTSGANVLTF
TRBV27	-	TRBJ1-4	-	TGTGCCAGCAGTAGAAACAGTCTTTCCAATGAAAAACTGTTTTTT	CASSRNSLSNEKLFF
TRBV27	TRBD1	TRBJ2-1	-	TGTGCCAGCAGTACGACAGGGCACTCCTACAATGAGCAGTTCTTC	CASSTTGHSYNEQFF
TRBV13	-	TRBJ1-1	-	TGTGCCAGCAGCTTAGGAGCCCAGGTAGGAGGCACTGAAGCTTTCTTT	CASSLGAQVGGTEAFF
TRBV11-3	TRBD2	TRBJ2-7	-	TGTGCCAGCAGCTTAGATGCCTGGGGGAGGGAAAACTACGAGCAGTACTTC	CASSLDAWGRENYEQYF
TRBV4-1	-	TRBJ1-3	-	TGCGCCAGCAGCCAAGGGCCGAGCTCTGGAAACACCATATATTTT	CASSQGPSSGNTIYF
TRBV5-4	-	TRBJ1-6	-	TGTGCCAGCAGCTTGGAATTCGGTGTCGCAGGGTCGTATTCACCCCTCCACTTT	CASSLEFGVAGSYSPLHF
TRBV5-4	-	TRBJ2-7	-	TGTGCCAGCAGCACGGACAGCGTACGAAACGAGCAGTACTTC	CASSTDSVRNEQYF
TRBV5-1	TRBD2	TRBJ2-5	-	TGCGCCAGCAGCTGGGATATTAGCGGGAGAGGTTCGGAGACCCAGTACTTC	CASSWDISGRGSETQYF
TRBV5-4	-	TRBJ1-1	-	TGTGCCAGCAGCTTTAGGGCCAGGGAAGCTTTCTTT	CASSFRAREAFF
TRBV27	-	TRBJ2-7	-	TGTGCCAGCAGTTTTGGGGGGACCCCCGACTACGAGCAGTACTTC	CASSFGGTPDYEQYF
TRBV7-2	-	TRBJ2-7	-	TGTGCCAGCAGCTTAGTTCGAGTCTCTTCCTACGAGCAGTACTTC	CASSLVRVSSYEQYF